These T cell receptor beta chains were read from a single sample in a study of cytomegalovirus exposure and HLA in healthy donors. Method: immunoSEQ multiplex PCR; TCRdb's copy keeps in-frame clones and lacks some. The profile shows 100,000 to 150,000 clones, 75% of them singletons. Sequencing was done on a sample of PBMCs. The receptor set was obtained from a woman aged 50 to 60 in good health and CMV-seronegative. Both conserved end residues are part of each CDR3. A D gene is named only where the DNA matches it firmly. Some rows mark clone size as missing; the rest say once, few, many or name a class of expanded clone.

>.|TRBD1|TRBJ1-1|TRBV27
TGTGCCAGCAGTCTCAGGATAACGGCAGGACAGGGTAAAAAAGGAACTGAAGCTTTCTTT
CASSLRITAGQGKKGTEAFF
>once|.|TRBJ2-7|TRBV4-1
TGCGCCAGCAGCCAAGGGCAGGAGGCGGCCTACGAGCAGTACTTC
CASSQGQEAAYEQYF
>.|TRBD2|TRBJ2-7|TRBV6-5
TGTGCCAGCAGTTACGCAACTAGCGGGAGCTACGAGCAGTACTTC
CASSYATSGSYEQYF
>.|.|TRBJ2-2|TRBV27
TGTGCCAGCAGTTCCCCCCTTCGTCGGTACGGGGAGCTGTTTTTT
CASSSPLRRYGELFF
>.|.|TRBJ1-2|TRBV5-1
TGCGCCAGCAGCTTGGTAACAGGGAACTATGGCTACACCTTC
CASSLVTGNYGYTF
>.|.|TRBJ2-7|TRBV13
TGTGCCAGCAGCTTAGAATACGAGCAGTACTTC
CASSLEYEQYF
>.|TRBD1|TRBJ2-3|TRBV27
TGTGCCAGCAGTTTTGACAGGGGGCCAGATACGCAGTATTTT
CASSFDRGPDTQYF
>.|TRBD2|TRBJ2-2|TRBV2
TGTGCCAGCAGTGATTTACGCGGGAGTACCGGGGAGCTGTTTTTT
CASSDLRGSTGELFF
>.|.|TRBJ2-7|TRBV28
TGTGCCAGCAGTTACCGTCCGGGAACGGCCTACGAGCAGTACTTC
CASSYRPGTAYEQYF
>.|TRBD1|TRBJ2-5|TRBV28
TGTGCCAGCAGCCAGGGGACAGCTCAAGAGACCCAGTACTTC
CASSQGTAQETQYF
>.|.|TRBJ2-3|TRBV6-6
TGTGCCAGCAGTTACGCGAGAACCAGCGGGCCCGACGCCTTT
CASSYARTSGPDAF